The TCR beta chain described here comes from a study of chemoradiotherapy in HPV16-positive cancers. Assay: immunoSEQ multiplex PCR; the TCRdb copy retains only in-frame clones and omits some. The sample contains over 10,000 clones, about 72% of which appear only once. CDR1 and CDR2 from the germline V gene are SGHTA and FQGTGA. With 5 bases clipped from V and 3 bases from J, the junction kept 6 bases outside the gene matches. The CDR3 consists of 15 residues. The receptor was isolated from a human donor with HPV-associated anogenital cancer. This specimen was acquired from a patient who underwent chemoradiotherapy. V gene TRBV7-3 combines with J gene TRBJ1-1, with 10 bases lining up with TRBD1. In nucleotides, the CDR3 is TGTGCCAGCAGCCAGACAGGGGGCAGAGACACTGAAGCTTTCTTT. It yields the protein CASSQTGGRDTEAFF.